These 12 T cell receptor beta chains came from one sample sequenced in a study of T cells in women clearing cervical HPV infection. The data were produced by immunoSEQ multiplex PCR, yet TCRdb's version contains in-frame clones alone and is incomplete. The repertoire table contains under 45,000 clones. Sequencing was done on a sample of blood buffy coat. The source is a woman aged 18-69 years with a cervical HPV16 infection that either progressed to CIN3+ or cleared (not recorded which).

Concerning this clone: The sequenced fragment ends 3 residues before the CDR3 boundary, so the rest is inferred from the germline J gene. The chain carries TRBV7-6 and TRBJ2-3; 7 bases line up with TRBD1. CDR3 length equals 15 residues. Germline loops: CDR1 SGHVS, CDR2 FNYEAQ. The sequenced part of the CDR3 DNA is TGTGCCAGCAGCTCGACAGGGTCCTCAAGGGAGACG. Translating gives CASSSTGSSRET. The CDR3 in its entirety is CASSSTGSSRETQYF. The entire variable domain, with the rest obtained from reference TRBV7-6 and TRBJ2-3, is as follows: GAGVSQSPRYKVTKRGQDVALRCDPISGHVSLYWYRQALGQGPEFLTYFNYEAQQDKSGLPNDRFSAERPEGSISTLTIQRTEQRDSAMYRCASSSTGSSRETQYFGPGTRLTVL.

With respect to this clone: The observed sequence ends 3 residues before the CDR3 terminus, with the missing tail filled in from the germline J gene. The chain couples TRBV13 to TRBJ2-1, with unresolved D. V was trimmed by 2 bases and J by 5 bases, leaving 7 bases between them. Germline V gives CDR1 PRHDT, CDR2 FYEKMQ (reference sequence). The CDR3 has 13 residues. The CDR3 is CASSLKGHNEQFF. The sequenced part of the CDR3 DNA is TGTGCCAGCAGCTTAAAAGGGCACAATGAG.

Incomplete CDR3 DNA: TGTGCCAGTAGTCAAACCATCAGTCGGGGAGGGGGTGAC. As protein: CASSQTISRGGGD. The entire CDR3 reads CASSQTISRGGGDYTF. The chain uses TRBV19 and TRBJ1-2; weak D call: TRBD1 (6 bases). The sequence runs out 3 residues before the end of the CDR3; the remainder is reconstructed from the germline J gene. Germline CDR1 LNHDA, CDR2 SQIVND (reference sequence). This CDR3 has 16 amino acids.

The covered CDR3 bases are TGCGCCAGCAGCTCTGGAGCGGGAGGGGAAGGGGAGACC. It translates to CASSSGAGGEGET. The complete CDR3 sequence is CASSSGAGGEGETQYF. The rearrangement joins TRBV5-1 to TRBJ2-5; 10 nucleotides agree with TRBD2. The read ends 3 residues shy of where the CDR3 ends; the end is completed using the germline J gene. CDR1 is SGHRS, CDR2 YFSETQ, per germline. V was clipped by 3 bases and J by 5 bases; unmatched bases: 10. The CDR3 extends over 16 amino acids. Full variable domain (rest looked up from reference TRBV5-1 and TRBJ2-5): KAGVTQTPRYLIKTRGQQVTLSCSPISGHRSVSWYQQTPGQGLQFLFEYFSETQRNKGNFPGRFSGRQFSNSRSEMNVSTLELGDSALYLCASSSGAGGEGETQYFGPGTRLLVL.

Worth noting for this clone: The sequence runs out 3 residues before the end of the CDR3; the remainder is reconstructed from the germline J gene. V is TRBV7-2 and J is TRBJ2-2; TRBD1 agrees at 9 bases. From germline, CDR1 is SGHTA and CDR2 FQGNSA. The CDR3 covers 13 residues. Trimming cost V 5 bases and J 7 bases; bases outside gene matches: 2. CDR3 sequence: CASSRQGDGELFF. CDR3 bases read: TGTGCCAGCAGCCGACAGGGGGACGGGGAG.

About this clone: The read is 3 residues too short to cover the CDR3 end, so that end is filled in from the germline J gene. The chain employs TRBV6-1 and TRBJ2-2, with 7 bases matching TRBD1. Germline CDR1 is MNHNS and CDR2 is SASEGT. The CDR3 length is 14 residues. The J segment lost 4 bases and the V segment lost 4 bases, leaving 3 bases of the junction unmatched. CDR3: CASSVTGVTGELFF. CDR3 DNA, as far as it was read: TGTGCCAGCAGTGTCACAGGGGTCACCGGGGAG.

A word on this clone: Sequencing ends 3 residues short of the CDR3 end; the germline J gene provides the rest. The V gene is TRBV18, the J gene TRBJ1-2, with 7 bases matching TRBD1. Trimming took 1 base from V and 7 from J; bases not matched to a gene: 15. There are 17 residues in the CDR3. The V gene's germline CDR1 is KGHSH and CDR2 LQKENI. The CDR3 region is CASSPRDRATIPPGYTF. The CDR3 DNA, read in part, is TGTGCCAGCTCACCACGGGACAGAGCTACTATCCCCCCTGGC.

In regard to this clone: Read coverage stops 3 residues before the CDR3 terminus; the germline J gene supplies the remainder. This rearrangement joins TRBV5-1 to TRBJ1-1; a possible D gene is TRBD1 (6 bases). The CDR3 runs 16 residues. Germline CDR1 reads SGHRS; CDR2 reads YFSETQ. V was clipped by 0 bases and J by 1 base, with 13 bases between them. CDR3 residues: CASSLVVQGPNTEAFF. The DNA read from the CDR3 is TGCGCCAGCAGCTTGGTGGTACAGGGCCCGAACACTGAA.

The CDR3 region is CSAPLAGTSTDTQYF. The sequenced part of the CDR3 DNA is TGCAGTGCCCCCCTGGCGGGAACTAGCACAGATACG. The rearrangement uses TRBV20-1 and TRBJ2-3, with D tentatively TRBD2 (6 bases). The CDR3 end lies 3 residues beyond the end of the read and is filled in from the germline J gene. Germline CDR1 reads DFQATT; CDR2 reads SNEGSKA (reference sequence). CDR3 size: 15 residues. Trimming took off 6 bases at V and 0 bases at J, with 16 bases between the two ends.

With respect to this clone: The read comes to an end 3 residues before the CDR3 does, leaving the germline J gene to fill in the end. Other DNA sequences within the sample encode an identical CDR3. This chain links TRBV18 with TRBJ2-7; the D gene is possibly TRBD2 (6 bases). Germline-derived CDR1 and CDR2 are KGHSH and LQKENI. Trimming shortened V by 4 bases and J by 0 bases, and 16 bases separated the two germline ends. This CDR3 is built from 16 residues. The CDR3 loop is CASSQGSGEASYEQYF. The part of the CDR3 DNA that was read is TGTGCCAGCTCACAAGGATCGGGGGAGGCCTCCTACGAG.

The CDR3 protein is CSGLLAGVVEQYF. Partial CDR3 DNA: TGCAGCGGCCTACTAGCGGGAGTGGTCGAG. The rearrangement uses TRBV29-1 and TRBJ2-7; 11 bases fit TRBD2. The missing CDR3 end, 3 residues past where the read stops, is filled in from the germline J gene. Trimming at V came to 7 bases and at J to 6 bases, leaving 8 bases not matched to a gene. Germline assignment: CDR1 SQVTM and CDR2 ANQGSEA. The CDR3 loop spans 13 amino acids.

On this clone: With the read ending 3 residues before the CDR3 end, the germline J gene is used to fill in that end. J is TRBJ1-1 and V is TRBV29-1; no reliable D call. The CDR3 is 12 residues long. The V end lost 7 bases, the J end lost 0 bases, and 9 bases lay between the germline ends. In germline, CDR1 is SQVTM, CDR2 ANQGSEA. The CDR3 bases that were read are TGCAGCGCCAGTTCCATGAACACTGAA. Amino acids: CSASSMNTE. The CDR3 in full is CSASSMNTEAFF.